This TCR beta chain was sequenced for a study of blood T cell repertoires in COVID-19. Study-level background: Samples came from the United States, Italy and Spain, spanning acute and convalescent COVID-19. PBMCs, B-cell-depleted T cells, or T cells were the source of the cDNA or gDNA that made up the material.

Per the original data handling: Reference gene primer amplification yielded estimated nucleated cell counts. Profiling relied on immunoSEQ multiplex PCR, and the TCRdb table lists in-frame clones only, not all of them. V, J and clone size are those of that table, while D and trimming were read from the DNA. The repertoire holds 190,000 or so clones, approximately 85% seen once, with around 9.8% in the top ten. The V and J ends lost 8 bases and 0 bases, in that order; junction bases with no gene match: 8. CDR1 MNHEY and CDR2 SMNVEV come from the germline V gene (reference sequence). This CDR3 comprises 15 residues.

The chain joins TRBV27 to TRBJ1-1; 8 bases line up with TRBD1. The sample comprised peripheral blood. This clonotype was obtained from a woman of 80 years or more with acute or convalescent COVID-19. CDR3 residues: CASHPQGAVNTEAFF. The CDR3 DNA reads as TGTGCCAGCCATCCCCAGGGGGCGGTGAACACTGAAGCTTTCTTT.